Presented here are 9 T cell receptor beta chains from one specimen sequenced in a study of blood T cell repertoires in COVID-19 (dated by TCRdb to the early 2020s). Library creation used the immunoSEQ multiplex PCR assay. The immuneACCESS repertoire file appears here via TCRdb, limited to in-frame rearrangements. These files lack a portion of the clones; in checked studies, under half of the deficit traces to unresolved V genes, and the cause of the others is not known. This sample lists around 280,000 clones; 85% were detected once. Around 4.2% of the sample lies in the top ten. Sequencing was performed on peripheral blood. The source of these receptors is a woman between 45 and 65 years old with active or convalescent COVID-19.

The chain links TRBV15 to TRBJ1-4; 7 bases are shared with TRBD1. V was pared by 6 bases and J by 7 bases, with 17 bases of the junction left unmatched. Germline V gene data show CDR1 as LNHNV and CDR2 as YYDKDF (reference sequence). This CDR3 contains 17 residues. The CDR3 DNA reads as TGTGCCACCAGTTTGACGCGCCAGACAGGGAGAAGTGAAAAACTGTTTTTT. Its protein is CATSLTRQTGRSEKLFF.

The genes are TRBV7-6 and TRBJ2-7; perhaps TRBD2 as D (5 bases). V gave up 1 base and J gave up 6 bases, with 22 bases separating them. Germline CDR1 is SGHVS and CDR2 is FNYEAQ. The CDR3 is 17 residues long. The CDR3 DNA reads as TGTGCCAGCAGCTTAGATCACAGCTCGCGACTAATAAGCGAGCAGTACTTC. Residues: CASSLDHSSRLISEQYF. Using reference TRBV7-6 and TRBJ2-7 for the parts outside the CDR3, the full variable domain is GAGVSQSPRYKVTKRGQDVALRCDPISGHVSLYWYRQALGQGPEFLTYFNYEAQQDKSGLPNDRFSAERPEGSISTLTIQRTEQRDSAMYRCASSLDHSSRLISEQYFGPGTRLTVT.

CDR3 bases: TGCAGTGCTAGAGGTAATAACGAGCAGTACTTC. It encodes CSARGNNEQYF. The chain employs TRBV20-1 and TRBJ2-7; no clear D. CDR1 and CDR2 (germline): DFQATT, SNEGSKA (reference sequence). V lost 1 base to trimming and J lost 5 bases, with 6 bases between them. The CDR3 loop spans 11 amino acids.

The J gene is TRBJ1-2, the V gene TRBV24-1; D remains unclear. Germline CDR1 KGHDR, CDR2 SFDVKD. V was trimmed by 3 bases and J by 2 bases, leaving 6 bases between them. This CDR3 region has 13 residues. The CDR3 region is CATSDTTNYGYTF. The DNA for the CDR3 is TGTGCCACCAGTGATACAACCAACTATGGCTACACCTTC.

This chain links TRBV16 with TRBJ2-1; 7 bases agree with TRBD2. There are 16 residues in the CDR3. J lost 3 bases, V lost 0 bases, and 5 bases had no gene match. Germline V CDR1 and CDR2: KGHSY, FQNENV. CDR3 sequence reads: CASSQSEERGYNEQFF. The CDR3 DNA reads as TGTGCCAGCAGCCAATCAGAGGAGCGGGGCTACAATGAGCAGTTCTTC.

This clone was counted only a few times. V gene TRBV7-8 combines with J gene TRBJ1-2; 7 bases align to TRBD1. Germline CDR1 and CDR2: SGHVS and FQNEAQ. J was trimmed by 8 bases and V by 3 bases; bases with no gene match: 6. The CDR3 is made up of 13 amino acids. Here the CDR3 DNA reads TGTGCCAGCAGCTTCTCCGGGACAGAGGGCTACACCTTC. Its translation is CASSFSGTEGYTF.

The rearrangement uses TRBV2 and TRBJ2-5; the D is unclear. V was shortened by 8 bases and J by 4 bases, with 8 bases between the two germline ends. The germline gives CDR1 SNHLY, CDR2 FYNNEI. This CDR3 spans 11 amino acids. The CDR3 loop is CASGRLETQYF. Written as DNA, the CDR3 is TGTGCCAGCGGTCGGTTAGAGACCCAGTACTTC.

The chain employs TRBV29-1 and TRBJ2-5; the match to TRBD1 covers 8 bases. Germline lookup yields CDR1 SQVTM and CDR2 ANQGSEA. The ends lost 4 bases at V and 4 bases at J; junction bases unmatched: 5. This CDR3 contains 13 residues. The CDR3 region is CSVGQGTGETQYF. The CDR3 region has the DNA TGCAGCGTTGGACAGGGGACAGGAGAGACCCAGTACTTC.

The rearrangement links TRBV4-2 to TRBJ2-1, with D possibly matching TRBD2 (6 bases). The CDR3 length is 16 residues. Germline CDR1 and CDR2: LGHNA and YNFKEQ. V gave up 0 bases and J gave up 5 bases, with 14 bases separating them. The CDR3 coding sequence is TGTGCCAGCAGCCAAGATCCGGGAGTAACACACAATGAGCAGTTCTTC. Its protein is CASSQDPGVTHNEQFF.